The present entry profiles one T cell receptor beta chain with its context. The data are from a study of T cell responses to AZD1222 COVID-19 vaccine. Using immunoSEQ multiplex PCR, the repertoire was profiled, and TCRdb retains in-frame clones only, with some absent. Of about 140,000 clones detected, about 92% appear once; the ten largest clones hold over 0.85%. V was cut by 1 base and J by 6 bases, with 10 bases left in between. CDR3 length equals 14 residues. CDR1 MDHEN and CDR2 SYDVKM come from the germline V gene. This chain uses TRBV28 with TRBJ1-5; perhaps TRBD1 as D (5 bases). The receptor's source is an adult in good health. The sequences come from peripheral blood, collected on day 0 of MenACWY control vaccination. Here the CDR3 reads CASSLSFGGQPQHF. The CDR3 DNA reads TGTGCCAGCAGTTTATCATTCGGGGGTCAGCCCCAGCATTTT. Full variable domain (missing parts from reference TRBV28 and TRBJ1-5): DVKVTQSSRYLVKRTGEKVFLECVQDMDHENMFWYRQDPGLGLRLIYFSYDVKMKEKGDIPEGYSVSREKKERFSLILESASTNQTSMYLCASSLSFGGQPQHFGDGTRLSIL.